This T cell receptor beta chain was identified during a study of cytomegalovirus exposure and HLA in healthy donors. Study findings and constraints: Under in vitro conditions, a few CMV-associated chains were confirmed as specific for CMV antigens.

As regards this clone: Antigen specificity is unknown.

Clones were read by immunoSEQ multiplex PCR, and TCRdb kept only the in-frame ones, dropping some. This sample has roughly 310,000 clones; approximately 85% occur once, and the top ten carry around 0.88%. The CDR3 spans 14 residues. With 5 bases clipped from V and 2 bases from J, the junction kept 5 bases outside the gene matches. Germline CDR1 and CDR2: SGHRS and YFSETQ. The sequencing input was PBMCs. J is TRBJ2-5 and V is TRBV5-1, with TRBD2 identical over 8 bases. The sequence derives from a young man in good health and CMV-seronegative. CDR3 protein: CASRAIAGQETQYF. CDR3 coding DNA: TGCGCCAGCAGGGCTATAGCGGGGCAAGAGACCCAGTACTTC.